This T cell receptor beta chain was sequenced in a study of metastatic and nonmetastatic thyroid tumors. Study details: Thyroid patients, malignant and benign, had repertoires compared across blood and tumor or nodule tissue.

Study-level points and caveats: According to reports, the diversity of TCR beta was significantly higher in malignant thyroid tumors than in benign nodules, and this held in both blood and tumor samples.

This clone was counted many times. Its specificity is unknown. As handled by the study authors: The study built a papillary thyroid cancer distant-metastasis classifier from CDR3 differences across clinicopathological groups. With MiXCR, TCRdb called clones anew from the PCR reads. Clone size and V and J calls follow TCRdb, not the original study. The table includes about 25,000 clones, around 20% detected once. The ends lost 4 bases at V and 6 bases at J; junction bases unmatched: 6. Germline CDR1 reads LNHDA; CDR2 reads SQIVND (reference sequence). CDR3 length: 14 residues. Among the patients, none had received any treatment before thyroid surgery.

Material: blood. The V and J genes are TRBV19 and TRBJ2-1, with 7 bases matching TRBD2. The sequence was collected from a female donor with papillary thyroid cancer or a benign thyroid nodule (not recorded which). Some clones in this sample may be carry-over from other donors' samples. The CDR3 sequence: CASSTRDYSNEQFF. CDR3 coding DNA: TGTGCCAGTAGTACACGGGACTATAGCAATGAGCAGTTCTTC.